These 24 T cell receptor beta chains were all obtained from the same sample, sequenced in a study of liver allograft versus peripheral blood T cells. Across the whole study: Hepatic allograft T cell receptor repertoires were evaluated relative to those present in recipients' peripheral blood.

MiXCR, run by TCRdb on the reads, gives a single entry per CDR3 protein. The table shows more than 2,500 distinct CDR3 sequences, with about 14% occurring only once. Receptors originate from a human patient who had a liver transplant. Some T cells may be provided by the graft donor.

By share, this clonotype counts as medium-sized. The V call is TRBV13, the J call TRBJ1-1; D not resolved. From germline, CDR1 is PRHDT and CDR2 FYEKMQ (reference sequence). Between the trimmed V and J ends, which lost 1 base and 0 bases, there was a span of 9 bases. This CDR3 has 15 amino acids. In DNA, the CDR3 is TGTGCCAGCAGCTTAGATTCAGGTATGAACACTGAAGCTTTCTTT. Translation gives CASSLDSGMNTEAFF.

This clonotype is medium-sized in the sample. The V call is TRBV27, the J call TRBJ2-7; D is perhaps TRBD1 or TRBD2 (5 bases each). The V gene's germline CDR1 is MNHEY and CDR2 SMNVEV (reference sequence). V was shortened by 2 bases and J by 7 bases, with 15 bases between the two germline ends. The CDR3 covers 14 residues. CDR3 nucleotide sequence: TGTGCCAGCAGTTTAGGGCAGGGAGTAAAGGAGCAGTACTTC. Protein product: CASSLGQGVKEQYF.

With regard to this clonotype: Since a much larger clone is just one base distant, this may be a read error. The chain joins TRBV6-5 to TRBJ1-1, with D unresolved. The CDR3 is 13 amino acids. Germline values: CDR1 MNHEY, CDR2 SVGAGI. DNA of the CDR3: TGTACCAGCAGTTACGACGGAAACACTGAAGCTTTCTTT. Protein: CTSSYDGNTEAFF.

The V gene is TRBV9, the J gene TRBJ2-3; unclear D gene. V gave up 0 bases and J gave up 0 bases, with 5 bases separating them. This CDR3 contains 14 residues. Germline assignment: CDR1 SGDLS and CDR2 YYNGEE. The CDR3 coding sequence is TGTGCCAGCAGCGTAGCGGGTAGCACAGATACGCAGTATTTT. Amino acid sequence: CASSVAGSTDTQYF.

The CDR3 nucleotides read TGTGCCTGGAGTGTTGCCGGGACAGAATACGAGCAGTACTTC. This translates into CAWSVAGTEYEQYF. V is TRBV30 and J is TRBJ2-7, with TRBD1 matching over 7 bases. Germline lookup yields CDR1 GTSNPN and CDR2 SVGIG (reference sequence). The CDR3 loop spans 14 amino acids. The J segment lost 4 bases and the V segment lost 0 bases, leaving 6 bases of the junction unmatched.

This clonotype rates as medium-sized. J is TRBJ2-1 and V is TRBV15; 7 positions agree with TRBD1. The J segment lost 5 bases and the V segment lost 4 bases, leaving 11 bases of the junction unmatched. CDR1 and CDR2 (germline): LNHNV, YYDKDF (reference sequence). This CDR3 has 16 residues. The CDR3 bases are TGTGCCACCAGCACCTCCCTAGGACAGGCGAACAATGAGCAGTTCTTC. This gives the protein CATSTSLGQANNEQFF.

This clonotype was recorded many times. V is TRBV5-4 and J is TRBJ1-1; no clear D. The CDR3 totals 13 residues. CDR1 SGHNT and CDR2 YYREEE come from the germline V gene (reference sequence). The ends were cut back, 4 bases at V and 6 bases at J, with 13 bases in the middle. The chain's CDR3 is CASSRGGYPEAFF. Written as DNA, the CDR3 is TGTGCCAGCAGCCGGGGAGGTTACCCTGAAGCTTTCTTT. The entire variable domain, with the rest obtained from reference TRBV5-4 and TRBJ1-1, is as follows: ETGVTQSPTHLIKTRGQQVTLRCSSQSGHNTVSWYQQALGQGPQFIFQYYREEENGRGNFPPRFSGLQFPNYSSELNVNALELDDSALYLCASSRGGYPEAFFGQGTRLTVV.

This clonotype is termed large. This chain connects TRBV6-5 to TRBJ1-2; unclear D gene. Germline CDR1 is MNHEY and CDR2 is SVGAGI. The CDR3 runs 14 residues. V was cut by 7 bases and J by 8 bases, with 20 bases left in between. The CDR3: CASIYEASRHGYTF. The CDR3 region has the DNA TGTGCCAGCATCTACGAGGCCTCTCGACACGGCTACACCTTC.

This clonotype is termed medium-sized. This chain connects TRBV9 to TRBJ1-1; D is unclear. The CDR3 is made up of 12 amino acids. Trimming took off 2 bases at V and 7 bases at J, with 9 bases between the two ends. CDR1 and CDR2 from the germline V gene are SGDLS and YYNGEE. The CDR3 DNA is TGTGCCAGCAGCGTGGGTAGAGGTGAAGCTTTCTTT. Protein: CASSVGRGEAFF.

This clonotype is medium-sized. The rearrangement links TRBV5-4 to TRBJ2-7; D uncertain. The V end was cut by 5 bases, the J end by 7 bases, with 13 bases between. Germline lookup yields CDR1 SGHNT and CDR2 YYREEE (reference sequence). The CDR3 has 12 amino acids. CDR3 sequence: CASSRGTREQYF. The CDR3 coding sequence is TGTGCCAGCAGTCGAGGTACGAGAGAGCAGTACTTC.

This clonotype counts as medium-sized. This chain joins TRBV5-4 and TRBJ2-7, with D unresolved. The V end lost 0 bases, the J end lost 2 bases, and 12 bases lay between the germline ends. The CDR3 covers 15 residues. CDR1 SGHNT and CDR2 YYREEE come from the germline V gene (reference sequence). CDR3 coding DNA: TGTGCCAGCAGCTTGGGGGGTGCCCCCCCCTACGAGCAGTACTTC. Translating gives CASSLGGAPPYEQYF.

This clonotype was counted once. Possible read error: a much larger clone is one base away. The genes are TRBV11-2 and TRBJ2-7, with 8 positions matching TRBD1. From germline, CDR1 is SGHAT and CDR2 FQNNGV. The CDR3 loop spans 14 amino acids. V lost 4 bases and J lost 8; bases outside the gene matches: 10. CDR3 sequence (DNA): TGTGCCAGCAGCTCCCGGACAGGGAAGGGTAAGCAGTACTTC. This translates into CASSSRTGKGKQYF.

By frequency in the sample, this clonotype is medium-sized (0.01 to 0.1%). The chain couples TRBV12-3 or TRBV12-4 to TRBJ2-7, with 11 bases aligning to TRBD1. This CDR3 has 14 residues. Trimming took 6 bases from V and 4 from J; bases not matched to a gene: 5. The CDR3 loop is CASRAGTGGYEQYF. The CDR3 nucleotides are TGTGCCAGCAGAGCCGGGACAGGGGGGTACGAGCAGTACTTC.

The V gene is TRBV6-6, the J gene TRBJ2-3; TRBD1 matches at 10 bases. Germline CDR1 is MNHNY and CDR2 is SVGAGI (reference sequence). The CDR3 loop spans 19 amino acids. V shed 0 bases and J 1 base; nucleotides not matched to a gene: 10. CDR3 DNA: TGTGCCAGCAGTTACTCGAGACAGGGGGCCGGACTTGGCACAGATACGCAGTATTTT. This encodes CASSYSRQGAGLGTDTQYF.

By frequency in the sample, this clonotype is large (0.1 to 1%). This sequence joins TRBV6-2 or TRBV6-3 and TRBJ1-2, with a weak D call TRBD1 (6 bases). The germline gives CDR1 MNHEY, CDR2 SVGEGT. The V gene lost 2 bases and the J gene lost 7 bases, with 14 bases spanning the gap. The CDR3 length is 14 residues. The CDR3: CASSYARGQSGYTF. CDR3 nucleotide sequence: TGTGCCAGCAGTTACGCACGCGGACAGAGTGGCTACACCTTC.

This clonotype has a handful of counts. This chain uses TRBV12-3 or TRBV12-4 with TRBJ1-1; D is perhaps TRBD1 (6 bases). The CDR3 consists of 15 residues. V lost 3 bases and J 1 base, leaving 12 bases between the germline ends. For the CDR3, the DNA is TGTGCCAGCAGTTTCTTTGACAGGAAGAACACTGAAGCTTTCTTT. It yields the protein CASSFFDRKNTEAFF.

By share of the sample, this clonotype is medium-sized (0.01 to 0.1%). The chain carries TRBV5-1 and TRBJ2-7; D is undetermined. The V gene's germline CDR1 is SGHRS and CDR2 YFSETQ. The CDR3 is 14 residues long. V was clipped by 2 bases and J by 1 base, with 10 bases between them. The CDR3 nucleotides read TGCGCCAGCAGCTTTAAGGACGGTTCCTACGAGCAGTACTTC. Translating gives CASSFKDGSYEQYF.

This clonotype qualifies as medium-sized (0.01 to 0.1%). The rearrangement joins TRBV25-1 to TRBJ2-7; 8 bases align to TRBD2. Germline trimming cut 3 bases from V and 4 bases from J; bases unmatched to any gene: 5. There are 14 residues in the CDR3. The germline V gene has CDR1 MGHDK and CDR2 SYGVNS. Here the CDR3 reads CASSESGGEYEQYF. The CDR3 DNA is TGTGCCAGCAGTGAGTCCGGGGGGGAATACGAGCAGTACTTC.

Concerning this clonotype: A much larger clone differs from this one at a single base, so this may be a read error. The rearrangement links TRBV15 to TRBJ2-1, with 9 nucleotides matching TRBD2. The CDR3 totals 15 residues. Per the germline V gene, CDR1 is LNHNV and CDR2 is YYDKDF (reference sequence). In DNA, the CDR3 is TGTGCCTCCAGCAAGACTAGCGGCAACTACAATGAGCAGTTCTTC. Protein sequence: CASSKTSGNYNEQFF.

This clonotype was detected a few times. The CDR3 sequence is CASSFRGVNTEAFF. The CDR3 DNA sequence: TGTGCCAGCAGTTTCCGGGGAGTGAACACTGAAGCTTTCTTT. The rearrangement links TRBV27 to TRBJ1-1; D is undetermined. Germline assignment: CDR1 MNHEY and CDR2 SMNVEV (reference sequence). Trimming took off 3 bases at V and 0 bases at J, with 8 bases between the two ends. The length of the CDR3 is 14 residues.

This sequence joins TRBV7-3 and TRBJ2-1, with TRBD2 matching over 11 bases. Germline assignment: CDR1 SGHTA and CDR2 FQGTGA. This CDR3 spans 14 amino acids. The V and J ends lost 6 bases and 8 bases, in that order; junction bases with no gene match: 6. In DNA form, the CDR3 reads TGTGCCAGCAGTTTAGCGGGGGGGAAGCATGAGCAGTTCTTC. It translates to CASSLAGGKHEQFF.

This rearrangement joins TRBV19 to TRBJ1-1; unclear D gene. Looked up from germline, CDR1 is LNHDA and CDR2 is SQIVND (reference sequence). The CDR3 extends over 13 amino acids. Trimming took off 8 bases at V and 4 bases at J, with 14 bases between the two ends. CDR3 sequence: CASEPRAATEAFF. CDR3 in DNA: TGTGCCAGTGAGCCCCGGGCCGCCACTGAAGCTTTCTTT.

By sample fraction, this clonotype is medium-sized (0.01 to 0.1%). The chain has TRBV7-9 and TRBJ1-3; no clear D. CDR3 length: 12 residues. Per germline, CDR1 SEHNR and CDR2 FQNEAQ (reference sequence). V lost 1 base and J 4 bases, leaving 2 bases between the germline ends. CDR3 DNA sequence: TGTGCCAGCAGCTTAGAGGGAAACACCATATATTTT. Residues: CASSLEGNTIYF.

This clonotype is medium-sized. This rearrangement joins TRBV15 to TRBJ1-1; D is uncertain. Germline V lookup: CDR1 LNHNV, CDR2 YYDKDF (reference sequence). This CDR3 is 12 amino acids long. V lost 5 bases, J lost 5 bases, and 9 bases lay in between. The CDR3 protein is CATSRLETEAFF. The CDR3 coding sequence is TGTGCCACCAGCCGGCTCGAAACTGAAGCTTTCTTT.